This is a list of T cell receptor beta chains from one sample in a study of blood T cell repertoires in COVID-19. Clones were read by immunoSEQ multiplex PCR, and TCRdb kept only the in-frame ones, dropping some. The sample records around 320,000 clones, 90% being singletons. The sequenced material came from PBMCs or T cells enriched from blood (not recorded which). All receptors come from a woman aged 25-40 years who had been exposed to COVID-19. The CDR3 runs from the conserved cysteine through the conserved F or W. The D gene is left open where the match is weak. A row's size may be missing; if present it is once, few, many or a size class.

J | V | D | size | DNA | CDR3
TRBJ2-1 | TRBV25-1 | . | once | TGTGCCAGCAGTGAATATACAGGAAGAGGCAGGGGCTACAATGAGCAGTTCTTC | CASSEYTGRGRGYNEQFF
TRBJ2-2 | TRBV24-1 | . | once | TGTGCCACCAGTGACAATACAGGGAAGGCGAACACCGGGGAGCTGTTTTTT | CATSDNTGKANTGELFF
TRBJ1-2 | TRBV5-5 | . | . | TGTGCCAGCACCCCAGTAGGGGGTAACTATGGCTACACCTTC | CASTPVGGNYGYTF
TRBJ1-4 | TRBV5-1 | . | . | TGCGCCAGCAGTTTTGGGGGGGATAATGAAAAACTGTTTTTT | CASSFGGDNEKLFF
TRBJ1-2 | TRBV5-6 | . | . | TGTGCCAGCAGCTTGGGGGCCCTGAATGGCTACACCTTC | CASSLGALNGYTF
TRBJ1-4 | TRBV11-3 | . | . | TGTGCCAGCAGCTTAGCGGGCAGGGTCTACAACCCATGGGCAGAAAAACTGTTTTTT | CASSLAGRVYNPWAEKLFF
TRBJ2-5 | TRBV6-2/TRBV6-3 | . | . | TGTGCCAGCAGTTACCCGAGAGAGACCCAGTACTTC | CASSYPRETQYF
TRBJ2-1 | TRBV5-1 | TRBD2 | . | TGCGCCAGCAGCCCGGGTGGCGGGGGGGCCTACAATGAGCAGTTCTTC | CASSPGGGGAYNEQFF
TRBJ1-2 | TRBV5-1 | . | . | TGCGCCAGCGGCCAAGGACAGTCCTATGGCTACACCTTC | CASGQGQSYGYTF
TRBJ1-1 | TRBV7-3 | . | . | TGTGCCAGCAGAAAGGACAGAATGAACACTGAAGCTTTCTTT | CASRKDRMNTEAFF
TRBJ1-1 | TRBV10-3 | . | . | TGTGCCATCAGTACAACAGGGATGGGGACTGAAGCTTTCTTT | CAISTTGMGTEAFF
TRBJ2-7 | TRBV5-1 | . | . | TGCGCCAGCAGCTTAGCAGGGTCCTCCTTAAGCTCCTACGAGCAGTACTTC | CASSLAGSSLSSYEQYF
TRBJ1-1 | TRBV5-1 | TRBD1 | once | TGCGCCAGCAGCTTGGAGGGGGCGGATACTGAAGCTTTCTTT | CASSLEGADTEAFF
TRBJ2-7 | TRBV7-3 | TRBD1 | . | TGTGCCAGCAGCTCCGCGAAAGGACAGGGATCCTACGAGCAGTACTTC | CASSSAKGQGSYEQYF
TRBJ1-1 | TRBV19 | . | . | TGTGCCAGTAGCCTCGCAACCCCAGGGATTAGGAACACTGAAGCTTTCTTT | CASSLATPGIRNTEAFF
TRBJ1-1 | TRBV4-2 | . | . | TGTGCCAGCAGCCAAGATGAGCTGAGCAGGGCTTTCTTT | CASSQDELSRAFF
TRBJ2-5 | TRBV7-9 | TRBD1 | . | TGTGCCAGCCATCACCGGGACAGGGGGCAGGAAGAGACCCAGTACTTC | CASHHRDRGQEETQYF
TRBJ2-1 | TRBV9 | TRBD2 | . | TGTGCCAGCAGCGATACTAGCGGGGGAGTAAATGAGCAGTTCTTC | CASSDTSGGVNEQFF
TRBJ1-5 | TRBV19 | . | . | TGTGCCAGTAGTATTTTTCGCGGGACGGCGATAAATCAGCCCCAGCATTTT | CASSIFRGTAINQPQHF
TRBJ1-2 | TRBV7-2 | . | . | TGTGCCAGCAGCTCGATCCGAGCTAACTATGGCTACACCTTC | CASSSIRANYGYTF
TRBJ2-1 | TRBV27 | TRBD2 | . | TGTGCCAGCAACCGGGGGGGCTCCTACAATGAGCAGTTCTTC | CASNRGGSYNEQFF
TRBJ1-2 | TRBV27 | TRBD1 | . | TGTGCCAGCAGTCCCCGAACAGGGGCCAGTTTCTATGGCTACACCTTC | CASSPRTGASFYGYTF
TRBJ2-7 | TRBV25-1 | . | once | TGTGCCAGCAGCAGGGGTTCCTACGAGCAGTACTTC | CASSRGSYEQYF
TRBJ1-3 | TRBV3-1/TRBV3-2 | TRBD1 | . | TGTGCCAGCCTGTCAGGGGGCTTCGCTGGAAACACCATATATTTT | CASLSGGFAGNTIYF
TRBJ1-5 | TRBV30 | TRBD1 | . | TGTGCCTGGTCCGACGGGACAGGGGACGGTCAGCCCCAGCATTTT | CAWSDGTGDGQPQHF
TRBJ1-2 | TRBV5-1 | . | once | TGCGCCAGCAGCCCCGCCGGGGGGGCACTTGAAATATACACCTTC | CASSPAGGALEIYTF
TRBJ2-4 | TRBV13 | . | . | TGTGCCAGCAGCTCAGGGGAGGGTCCAAACATTCAGTACTTC | CASSSGEGPNIQYF
TRBJ1-1 | TRBV9 | . | . | TGTGCCAGCAGCCCCCTGCCGGGGAGCACTGAAGCTTTCTTT | CASSPLPGSTEAFF
TRBJ1-5 | TRBV10-3 | TRBD1 | once | TGTGCCATCAGTAGACAGGGGGGCAATCAGCCCCAGCATTTT | CAISRQGGNQPQHF
TRBJ1-2 | TRBV12-3/TRBV12-4 | TRBD1 | . | TGTGCCAGCAGCGAGAACAGGGGCTATGGCTACACCTTC | CASSENRGYGYTF
TRBJ2-3 | TRBV7-9 | TRBD1 | . | TGTGCCAGCAGCTTAGATCGGGACAGCCGCACAGATACGCAGTATTTT | CASSLDRDSRTDTQYF
TRBJ1-1 | TRBV5-6 | TRBD1 | . | TGTGCCAGCAGCTTTGACAGGGGCGCCGGGTCGGTCTTT | CASSFDRGAGSVF